The 26 T cell receptor beta chains below come from one sample, sequenced in a study of OX40 agonist ivuxolimab in advanced cancers. Produced via immunoSEQ multiplex PCR; TCRdb's table is partial and in-frame only. The profile covers tens of thousands of clones, with about nine tenths appearing a single time and roughly 0.3% taken by the ten largest. This specimen consisted of CD4+ or CD8+ T cells sorted from blood, obtained in a trial of the OX40 agonist ivuxolimab. The receptors were sampled from an adult with an advanced solid tumor such as melanoma, head and neck, liver or kidney cancer.

V is TRBV6-4 and J is TRBJ1-1, with D unclear. V was cut by 6 bases and J by 3 bases, with 11 bases left in between. In germline, CDR1 is MRHNA, CDR2 SNTAGT. CDR3 length: 13 amino acids. The chain's CDR3 is CASSAEIDTEAFF. The CDR3 region has the DNA TGTGCCAGCAGCGCGGAGATTGACACTGAAGCTTTCTTT.

The chain carries TRBV28 and TRBJ1-5; D uncertain. Trimming took 3 bases from V and 6 from J, leaving 15 bases between them. This CDR3 has 15 amino acids. Germline lookup yields CDR1 MDHEN and CDR2 SYDVKM. The CDR3 bases are TGTGCCAGCAGTTTTCCGACTATTAGCGCTCAGCCCCAGCATTTT. It codes for CASSFPTISAQPQHF.

The CDR3 nucleotides read TGCAGTGCTGGACGCACAGATACGCAGTATTTT. Translation gives CSAGRTDTQYF. The J gene is TRBJ2-3, the V gene TRBV20-1, with unresolved D. Germline CDR1 reads DFQATT; CDR2 reads SNEGSKA (reference sequence). The ends were cut back, 5 bases at V and 1 base at J, with 4 bases in the middle. The CDR3 loop spans 11 amino acids.

The chain recombines TRBV6-5 with TRBJ1-1; TRBD1 matches 9 bases. The CDR3 runs 14 residues. Germline loops: CDR1 MNHEY, CDR2 SVGAGI. V shed 9 bases, J shed 8 bases, and the junction held 13 bases outside the gene matches. The CDR3 loop reads CASLSTGGAREAFF. For the CDR3, the DNA is TGTGCCAGTCTTTCGACAGGGGGGGCGAGAGAAGCTTTCTTT.

The V and J genes are TRBV7-9 and TRBJ2-3; D remains unclear. The germline gives CDR1 SEHNR, CDR2 FQNEAQ (reference sequence). V shed 4 bases and J shed 3 bases, with 5 bases lying between them. The CDR3 is 12 amino acids. The CDR3 DNA follows: TGTGCCAGCAGCTCTGCGACAGATACGCAGTATTTT. This sequence encodes CASSSATDTQYF.

The gene calls are TRBV6-5 and TRBJ1-2; tentative D call: TRBD1 (6 bases). V shed 3 bases and J shed 7 bases, with 15 bases lying between them. Germline-derived CDR1 and CDR2 are MNHEY and SVGAGI. The CDR3 has 14 residues. CDR3 loop: CASSYRGAPPGYTF. For the CDR3, the DNA is TGTGCCAGCAGTTATCGGGGGGCGCCTCCTGGCTACACCTTC.

This chain connects TRBV19 to TRBJ2-1, with 9 bases matching TRBD1. Losses at the gene ends were 4 bases for V and 4 bases for J; bases not matched to a gene: 8. Germline-derived CDR1 and CDR2 are LNHDA and SQIVND (reference sequence). The CDR3 sequence is 16 residues long. CDR3 in amino acids: CASSRLGTGSYNEQFF. The CDR3 DNA sequence: TGTGCCAGTAGTAGATTGGGGACAGGGTCGTACAATGAGCAGTTCTTC.

The chain has TRBV6-5 and TRBJ2-6, with D unclear. The germline V and J ends were trimmed by 8 bases and 1 base, with 12 bases remaining between them. CDR1 and CDR2 from the germline V gene are MNHEY and SVGAGI. This CDR3 has 15 residues. The CDR3 bases are TGTGCCAGCTTGGGGTTAGGATCTGGGGCCAACGTCCTGACTTTC. This sequence encodes CASLGLGSGANVLTF.

This chain uses TRBV18 with TRBJ1-2; D is uncertain. V gave up 1 base and J gave up 5 bases, with 8 bases separating them. CDR1 KGHSH and CDR2 LQKENI come from the germline V gene. This CDR3 is 13 amino acids long. CDR3 in amino acids: CASSPLPEYGYTF. DNA for the CDR3: TGTGCCAGCTCACCACTTCCCGAGTATGGCTACACCTTC.

This clone has more than one count but fewer than ten. J is TRBJ1-5 and V is TRBV6-1; unclear D gene. The length of the CDR3 is 13 residues. Between the trimmed V and J ends, which lost 3 bases and 9 bases, there was a span of 12 bases. Germline-derived CDR1 and CDR2 are MNHNS and SASEGT. This CDR3 is CASSEGLMLPQHF. The CDR3 nucleotides read TGTGCCAGCAGTGAGGGTCTGATGTTGCCCCAGCATTTT.

This chain links TRBV6-4 with TRBJ1-6; D unclear. Per germline, CDR1 MRHNA and CDR2 SNTAGT. V was pared by 5 bases and J by 6 bases, with 8 bases between. The CDR3 runs 13 residues. In DNA form, the CDR3 reads TGTGCCAGCAGTTTAAACCCTAATTCACCCCTCCACTTT. This gives the protein CASSLNPNSPLHF.

This chain links TRBV28 with TRBJ2-1, with D perhaps matching TRBD1 (5 bases). The V end was cut by 3 bases, the J end by 11 bases, with 8 bases between. The CDR3 has 11 residues. Germline lookup yields CDR1 MDHEN and CDR2 SYDVKM. CDR3 sequence (DNA): TGTGCCAGCAGTTTCAGGGTGAAGCAGTTCTTC. This gives the protein CASSFRVKQFF. Looking up the rest from reference TRBV28 and TRBJ2-1 gives the full variable domain: DVKVTQSSRYLVKRTGEKVFLECVQDMDHENMFWYRQDPGLGLRLIYFSYDVKMKEKGDIPEGYSVSREKKERFSLILESASTNQTSMYLCASSFRVKQFFGPGTRLTVL.

The V and J genes are TRBV7-9 and TRBJ1-5; 7 bases line up with TRBD1. Germline V CDR1 and CDR2: SEHNR, FQNEAQ (reference sequence). Losses at the gene ends were 5 bases for V and 2 bases for J; bases not matched to a gene: 6. The CDR3 contains 15 residues. CDR3 residues: CASSPRGQGNQPQHF. CDR3 sequence (DNA): TGTGCCAGCAGCCCCCGAGGACAGGGCAATCAGCCCCAGCATTTT.

V usage is TRBV7-2 and J usage is TRBJ2-7, with a tentative D call TRBD2 (5 bases). V was pared by 2 bases and J by 6 bases, with 8 bases between. The CDR3 loop spans 12 amino acids. Germline CDR1 SGHTA, CDR2 FQGNSA. In DNA, the CDR3 is TGTGCCAGCAGCTTACGAGGGTTCGAGCAGTACTTC. Amino acids: CASSLRGFEQYF.

V usage is TRBV19 and J usage is TRBJ1-2, with D possibly matching TRBD1 (6 bases). The CDR3 totals 16 residues. Trimming pared 4 bases from V and 0 bases from J, leaving 15 bases between. Germline CDR1 reads LNHDA; CDR2 reads SQIVND (reference sequence). The DNA of the CDR3 is TGTGCCAGTAGTAACAAGGGGGGTGCAGCTAACTATGGCTACACCTTC. Its protein product is CASSNKGGAANYGYTF.

This chain uses TRBV19 with TRBJ1-4; maybe TRBD1 (5 bases). The CDR3 runs 15 residues. Germline V CDR1 and CDR2: LNHDA, SQIVND (reference sequence). Trimming removed 5 bases at V and 2 bases at J, with 12 bases between. The CDR3 loop reads CASSVRGNTNEKLFF. The CDR3 bases are TGTGCCAGTAGTGTCCGGGGCAACACTAATGAAAAACTGTTTTTT.

The chain is built from TRBV2 and TRBJ2-1; 14 bases agree with TRBD2. The trim removed 1 base at V and 7 bases at J, leaving 0 bases unmatched. The CDR3 is made up of 15 amino acids. Per the germline V gene, CDR1 is SNHLY and CDR2 is FYNNEI. The CDR3 bases are TGTGCCAGCAGTGAAGGACTAGCGGGAGGGAATGAGCAGTTCTTC. It yields the protein CASSEGLAGGNEQFF.

The V call is TRBV5-4, the J call TRBJ2-3; 7 nucleotides agree with TRBD2. CDR3 length: 14 residues. With V trimmed by 0 bases and J by 4 bases, 2 bases remained unmatched. Germline CDR1 SGHNT, CDR2 YYREEE (reference sequence). CDR3: CASSLEAGADTQYF. CDR3 nucleotide sequence: TGTGCCAGCAGCTTGGAGGCGGGAGCAGATACGCAGTATTTT.

The chain links TRBV4-2 to TRBJ2-1; D call uncertain. Germline V gene data show CDR1 as LGHNA and CDR2 as YNFKEQ. This CDR3 spans 15 amino acids. V was cut by 1 base and J by 0 bases, with 7 bases left in between. This chain's CDR3 is CASSQGAISYNEQFF. The CDR3 DNA is TGTGCCAGCAGCCAAGGAGCTATCTCCTACAATGAGCAGTTCTTC.

V usage is TRBV28 and J usage is TRBJ2-7; D unresolved. The V and J ends lost 6 bases and 0 bases respectively, with 9 bases between them. Germline V gene sequence: CDR1 MDHEN, CDR2 SYDVKM. This CDR3 has 13 residues. CDR3 region: CASSSLDSYEQYF. DNA of the CDR3: TGTGCCAGCAGCTCCTTGGACTCCTACGAGCAGTACTTC.

This chain connects TRBV5-8 to TRBJ2-5; D not resolved. The germline V gene encodes CDR1 SGHTS and CDR2 YDEGEE. The CDR3 runs 12 residues. Trimming left V 7 bases short and J 4 bases short, with 11 bases between. CDR3 nucleotides: TGTGCCAGCGGGCTTGAGCGAGAGACCCAGTACTTC. Translation: CASGLERETQYF.

CDR3 DNA sequence: TGTGCCATCAGTGTAACGACAGGGAGTGAGCAGTACGTC. This translates into CAISVTTGSEQYV. The chain carries TRBV10-3 and TRBJ2-7; 7 bases are shared with TRBD1. Germline CDR1 ENHRY, CDR2 SYGVKD. This CDR3 contains 13 residues. Trimming took 4 bases from V and 7 from J; bases not matched to a gene: 7.

In nucleotides, the CDR3 is TGTGCCAGCAGTTTACTGGGACAGAACTACAATGAGCAGTTCTTC. It codes for CASSLLGQNYNEQFF. The gene calls are TRBV28 and TRBJ2-1; 7 nucleotides align to TRBD1. The germline V gene has CDR1 MDHEN and CDR2 SYDVKM. This CDR3 region has 15 residues. V lost 2 bases and J lost 3; bases outside the gene matches: 4.

The V and J genes are TRBV2 and TRBJ1-2, with D uncertain. Germline V CDR1 and CDR2: SNHLY, FYNNEI. The V end lost 5 bases, the J end lost 7 bases, and 11 bases lay between the germline ends. CDR3 size: 12 residues. The CDR3 here is CASSSGNSGYTF. The CDR3 region has the DNA TGTGCCAGCAGTAGTGGTAATAGTGGCTACACCTTC.

The chain combines TRBV27 with TRBJ2-4; 7 bases are a match to TRBD2. The CDR3 is 15 residues long. The junction had 9 bases not matched to a gene; V was cut back by 6 bases and J by 4 bases. The V gene's germline CDR1 is MNHEY and CDR2 SMNVEV (reference sequence). CDR3: CASSPPAGRKNIQYF. The DNA of the CDR3 is TGTGCCAGCAGCCCCCCAGCGGGGAGAAAAAACATTCAGTACTTC.

The V gene is TRBV14, the J gene TRBJ2-7; possibly TRBD2 for D (5 bases). The ends were cut back, 1 base at V and 7 bases at J, with 11 bases in the middle. The CDR3 covers 13 residues. Germline CDR1 and CDR2: SGHDN and FVKESK. This CDR3 reads CASSQVLTGEQYV. For the CDR3, the DNA is TGTGCCAGCAGCCAAGTTCTCACGGGGGAGCAGTACGTC.